This record looks at one T cell receptor beta chain sequence and its context. This record comes from a study of T-cell memory formation after mild COVID-19. TCRdb reprocessed the 5' RACE reads via MiXCR and lists one record per CDR3 protein. The repertoire holds over 300,000 distinct CDR3 sequences, with 20% to 25% as singletons. What was sequenced was PBMCs or a T cell subset sorted from them (not recorded which). The TCR comes from a man younger than 35 who had mild COVID-19 (a few samples of this study predate the infection). Cell type and time point are not known.

CDR3 DNA sequence: TGTGCCAGCAGTTACTCGGAGGGCTACACCTTC. As protein: CASSYSEGYTF. The chain employs TRBV6-6 and TRBJ1-2; D is ambiguous. This CDR3 spans 11 amino acids. V was trimmed by 0 bases and J by 8 bases, leaving 4 bases between them. The germline CDR1 and CDR2 sequences are MNHNY and SVGAGI (reference sequence).